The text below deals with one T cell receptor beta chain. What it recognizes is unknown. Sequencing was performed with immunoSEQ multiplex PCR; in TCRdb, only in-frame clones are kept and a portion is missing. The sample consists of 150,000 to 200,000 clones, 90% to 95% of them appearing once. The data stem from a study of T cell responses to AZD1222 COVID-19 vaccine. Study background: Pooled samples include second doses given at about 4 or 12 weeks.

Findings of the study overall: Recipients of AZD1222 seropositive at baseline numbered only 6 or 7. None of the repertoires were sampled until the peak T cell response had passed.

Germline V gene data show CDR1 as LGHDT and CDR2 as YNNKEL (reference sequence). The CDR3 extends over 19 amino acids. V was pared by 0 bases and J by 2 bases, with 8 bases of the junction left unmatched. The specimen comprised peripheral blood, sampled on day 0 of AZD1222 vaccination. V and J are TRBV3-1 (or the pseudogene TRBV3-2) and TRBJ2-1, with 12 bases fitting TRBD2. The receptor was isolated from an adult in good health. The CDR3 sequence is CASSQETSGRSITYNEQFF. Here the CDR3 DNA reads TGTGCCAGCAGCCAAGAAACTAGCGGGAGGTCCATCACCTACAATGAGCAGTTCTTC.